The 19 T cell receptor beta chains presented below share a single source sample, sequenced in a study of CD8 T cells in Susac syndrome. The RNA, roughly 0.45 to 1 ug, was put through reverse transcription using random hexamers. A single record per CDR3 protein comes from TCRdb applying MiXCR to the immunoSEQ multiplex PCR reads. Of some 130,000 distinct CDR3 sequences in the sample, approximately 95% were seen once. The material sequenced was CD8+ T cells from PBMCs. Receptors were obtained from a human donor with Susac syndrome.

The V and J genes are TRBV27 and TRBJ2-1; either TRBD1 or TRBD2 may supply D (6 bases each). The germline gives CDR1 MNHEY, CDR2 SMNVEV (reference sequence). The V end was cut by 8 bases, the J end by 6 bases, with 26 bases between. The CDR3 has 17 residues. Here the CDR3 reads CASGGAGSIIGGNEQFF. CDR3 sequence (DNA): TGTGCCAGCGGGGGTGCGGGAAGCATCATAGGGGGCAATGAGCAGTTCTTC.

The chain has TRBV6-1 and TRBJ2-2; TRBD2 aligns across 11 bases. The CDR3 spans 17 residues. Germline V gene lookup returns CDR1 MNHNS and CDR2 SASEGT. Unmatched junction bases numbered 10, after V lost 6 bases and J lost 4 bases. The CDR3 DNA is TGTGCCAGCAGCCAACCGGGACTAGCGGCATCCACCGGGGAGCTGTTTTTT. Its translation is CASSQPGLAASTGELFF.

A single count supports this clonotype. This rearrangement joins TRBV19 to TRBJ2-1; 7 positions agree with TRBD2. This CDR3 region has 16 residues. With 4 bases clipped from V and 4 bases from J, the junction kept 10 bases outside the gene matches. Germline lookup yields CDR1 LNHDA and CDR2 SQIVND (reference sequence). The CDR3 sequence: CASSNQGGSTYNEQFF. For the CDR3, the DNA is TGTGCCAGTAGTAATCAAGGCGGGAGCACGTACAATGAGCAGTTCTTC.

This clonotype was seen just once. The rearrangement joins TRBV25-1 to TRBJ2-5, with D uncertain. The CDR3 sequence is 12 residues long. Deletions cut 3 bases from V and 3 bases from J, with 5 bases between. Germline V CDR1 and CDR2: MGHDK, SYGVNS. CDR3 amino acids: CASSDWEETQYF. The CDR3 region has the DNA TGTGCCAGCAGTGATTGGGAAGAGACCCAGTACTTC.

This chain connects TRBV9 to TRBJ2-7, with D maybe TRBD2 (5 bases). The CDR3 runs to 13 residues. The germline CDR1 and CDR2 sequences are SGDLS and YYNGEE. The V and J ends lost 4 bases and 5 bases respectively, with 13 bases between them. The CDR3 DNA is TGTGCCAGCAGCCCCTCCGGGATGGACGAGCAGTACTTC. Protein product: CASSPSGMDEQYF. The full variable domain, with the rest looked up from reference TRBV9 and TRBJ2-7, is DSGVTQTPKHLITATGQRVTLRCSPRSGDLSVYWYQQSLDQGLQFLIQYYNGEERAKGNILERFSAQQFPDLHSELNLSSLELGDSALYFCASSPSGMDEQYFGPGTRLTVT.

The CDR3 spells CASRDDRSAYEQYF. The CDR3 coding sequence is TGTGCCAGCAGAGACGACAGGTCGGCCTACGAGCAGTACTTC. The V and J genes are TRBV7-9 and TRBJ2-7; D perhaps matches TRBD1 (6 bases). The germline V gene has CDR1 SEHNR and CDR2 FQNEAQ (reference sequence). The CDR3 is 14 residues long. V gave up 6 bases and J gave up 2 bases, with 14 bases separating them.

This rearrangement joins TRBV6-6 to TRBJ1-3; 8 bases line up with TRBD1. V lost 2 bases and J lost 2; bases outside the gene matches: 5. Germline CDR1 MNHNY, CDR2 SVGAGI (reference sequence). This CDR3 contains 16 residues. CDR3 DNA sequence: TGTGCCAGCAGTTACCTCGAGACAGGGGCTGGAAACACCATATATTTT. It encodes CASSYLETGAGNTIYF.

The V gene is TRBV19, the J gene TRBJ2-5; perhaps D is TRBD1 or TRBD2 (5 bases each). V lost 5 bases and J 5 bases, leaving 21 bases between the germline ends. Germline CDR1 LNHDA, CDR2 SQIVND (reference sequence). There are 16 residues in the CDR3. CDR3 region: CASSPQDGRWGETQYF. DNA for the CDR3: TGTGCCAGTAGTCCCCAGGACGGACGGTGGGGGGAGACCCAGTACTTC. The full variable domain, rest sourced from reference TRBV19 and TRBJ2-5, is DGGITQSPKYLFRKEGQNVTLSCEQNLNHDAMYWYRQDPGQGLRLIYYSQIVNDFQKGDIAEGYSVSREKKESFPLTVTSAQKNPTAFYLCASSPQDGRWGETQYFGPGTRLLVL.

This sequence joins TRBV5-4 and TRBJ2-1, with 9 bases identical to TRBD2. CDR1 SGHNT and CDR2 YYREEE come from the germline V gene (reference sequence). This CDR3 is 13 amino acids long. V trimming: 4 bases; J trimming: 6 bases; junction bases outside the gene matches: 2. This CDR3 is CASSRSGSNEQFF. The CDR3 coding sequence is TGTGCCAGCAGCCGTAGCGGGAGCAATGAGCAGTTCTTC.

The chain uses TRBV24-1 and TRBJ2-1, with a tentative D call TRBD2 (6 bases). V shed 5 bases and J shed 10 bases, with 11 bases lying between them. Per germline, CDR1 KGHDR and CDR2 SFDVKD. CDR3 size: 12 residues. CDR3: CATSVGGTEQFF. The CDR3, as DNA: TGTGCCACCAGTGTGGGGGGAACCGAGCAGTTCTTC.

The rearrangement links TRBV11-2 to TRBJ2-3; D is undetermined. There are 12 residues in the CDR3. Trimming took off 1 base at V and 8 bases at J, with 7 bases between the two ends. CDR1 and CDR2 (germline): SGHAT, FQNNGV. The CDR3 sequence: CASSLVPGTQYF. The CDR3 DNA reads TGTGCCAGCAGCTTAGTTCCTGGTACGCAGTATTTT. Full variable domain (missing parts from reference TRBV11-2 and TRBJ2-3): EAGVAQSPRYKIIEKRQSVAFWCNPISGHATLYWYQQILGQGPKLLIQFQNNGVVDDSQLPKDRFSAERLKGVDSTLKIQPAKLEDSAVYLCASSLVPGTQYFGPGTRLTVL.

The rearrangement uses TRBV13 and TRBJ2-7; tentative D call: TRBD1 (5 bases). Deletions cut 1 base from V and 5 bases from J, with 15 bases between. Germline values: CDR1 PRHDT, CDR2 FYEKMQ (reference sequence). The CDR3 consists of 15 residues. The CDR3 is CASSLDPTGEDEQYF. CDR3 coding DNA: TGTGCCAGCAGCTTAGACCCTACAGGAGAGGACGAGCAGTACTTC.

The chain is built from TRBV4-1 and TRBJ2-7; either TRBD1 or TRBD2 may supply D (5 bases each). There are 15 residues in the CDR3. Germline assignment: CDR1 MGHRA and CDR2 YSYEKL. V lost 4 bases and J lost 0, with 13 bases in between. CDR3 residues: CASSLGIGASYEQYF. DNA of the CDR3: TGCGCCAGCAGCCTCGGTATCGGGGCCTCCTACGAGCAGTACTTC.

CDR3 in amino acids: CASSLTVQGLTDTQYF. CDR3 DNA sequence: TGTGCCAGCAGCTTAACGGTGCAGGGCCTAACAGATACGCAGTATTTT. The chain carries TRBV7-6 and TRBJ2-3; a possible D gene is TRBD1 (5 bases). Germline CDR1 reads SGHVS; CDR2 reads FNYEAQ. Trimming took off 2 bases at V and 3 bases at J, with 15 bases between the two ends. This CDR3 region has 16 residues.

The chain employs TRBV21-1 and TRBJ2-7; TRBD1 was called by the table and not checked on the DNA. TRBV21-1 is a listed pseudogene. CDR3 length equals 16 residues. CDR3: CASSSRQGTPPYEQYF. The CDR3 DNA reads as TGTGCCAGCAGCAGCCGACAGGGTACGCCTCCCTACGAGCAGTACTTC.

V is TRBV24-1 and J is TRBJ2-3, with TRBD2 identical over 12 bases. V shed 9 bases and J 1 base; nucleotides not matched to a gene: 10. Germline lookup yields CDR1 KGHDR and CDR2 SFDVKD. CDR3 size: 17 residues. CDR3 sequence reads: CATGGLAGMSGTDTQYF. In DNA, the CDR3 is TGTGCCACCGGAGGACTAGCGGGAATGAGTGGCACAGATACGCAGTATTTT.

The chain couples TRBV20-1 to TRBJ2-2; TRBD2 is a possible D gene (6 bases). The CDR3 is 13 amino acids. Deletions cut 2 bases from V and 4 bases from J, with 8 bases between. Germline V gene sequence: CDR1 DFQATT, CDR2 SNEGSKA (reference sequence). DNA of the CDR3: TGCAGTGCTAGATTGGGGGGCACCGGGGAGCTGTTTTTT. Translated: CSARLGGTGELFF.

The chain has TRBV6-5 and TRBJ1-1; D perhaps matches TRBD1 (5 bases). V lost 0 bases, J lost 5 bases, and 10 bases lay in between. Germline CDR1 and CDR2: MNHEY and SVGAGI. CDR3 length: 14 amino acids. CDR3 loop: CASSYSEGLTEAFF. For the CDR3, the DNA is TGTGCCAGCAGTTACTCGGAGGGGTTGACTGAAGCTTTCTTT.

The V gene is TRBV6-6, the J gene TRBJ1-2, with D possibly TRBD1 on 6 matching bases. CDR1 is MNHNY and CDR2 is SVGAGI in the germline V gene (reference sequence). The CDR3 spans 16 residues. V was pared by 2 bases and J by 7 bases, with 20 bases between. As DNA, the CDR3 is TGTGCCAGCAGTTACGTGATCAAATGGGGGACATTTGGCTACACCTTC. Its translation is CASSYVIKWGTFGYTF.